This note documents a single T cell receptor beta chain sequence. The trim removed 2 bases at V and 4 bases at J, leaving 10 bases unmatched. The CDR3 runs 18 residues. Germline V gene data show CDR1 as SGHTA and CDR2 as FQGNSA. Some clones are missing from TCRdb's copy, which holds only in-frame ones; the method was immunoSEQ multiplex PCR. The repertoire holds roughly 89,000 clones, with roughly 93% as singletons. These data are taken from a study of OX40 agonist ivuxolimab in advanced cancers. The TCR was taken from an adult with an advanced solid tumor such as melanoma, head and neck, liver or kidney cancer. Sequencing used CD4+ or CD8+ T cells sorted from blood, obtained in a trial of the OX40 agonist ivuxolimab. The V call is TRBV7-2, the J call TRBJ2-3; 12 positions match TRBD2. The CDR3 nucleotides are TGTGCCAGCAGCTTATTCGCTAGCGGGAGGGGCATATCAGATACGCAGTATTTT. Its translation is CASSLFASGRGISDTQYF.